The rows below give T cell receptor beta chains drawn from one sample of a study of cytomegalovirus exposure and HLA in healthy donors. This table comes from immunoSEQ multiplex PCR, and its TCRdb copy is limited to in-frame clones, with some not included. The sample includes tens of thousands of clones. The specimen was PBMCs. The receptors come from a woman aged 60 to 75 in good health and CMV-seropositive. The CDR3 runs from the conserved cysteine through the conserved F or W. D genes are given only for firm matches.

D gene	V gene	J gene	CDR3 protein	CDR3 DNA
TRBD1	TRBV19	TRBJ2-3	CASSISGTGGTDTQYF	TGTGCCAGTAGTATTTCGGGGACAGGGGGCACAGATACGCAGTATTTT
TRBD2	TRBV4-1	TRBJ2-7	CASSQTSGGYEQYF	TGCGCCAGCAGCCAAACTAGCGGGGGGTACGAGCAGTACTTC
TRBD1	TRBV5-1	TRBJ2-7	CASSPLVGTGSSYEQYF	TGCGCCAGCAGCCCCTTAGTCGGGACAGGGTCATCCTACGAGCAGTACTTC
.	TRBV29-1	TRBJ2-7	CSVQGLSYEQYF	TGCAGCGTTCAAGGTCTCTCCTACGAGCAGTACTTC
.	TRBV5-1	TRBJ2-3	CASSLSGSTDTQYF	TGCGCCAGCAGCTTGAGCGGGAGCACAGATACGCAGTATTTT
TRBD1	TRBV15	TRBJ2-5	CATSRDRGLETQYF	TGTGCCACCAGCAGAGACAGGGGGCTAGAGACCCAGTACTTC
TRBD1	TRBV4-1	TRBJ1-1	CASSQARGTEAFF	TGCGCCAGCAGCCAGGCCAGGGGGACTGAAGCTTTCTTT
.	TRBV5-1	TRBJ1-1	CASSPDPGTSSEAFF	TGCGCCAGCAGCCCTGATCCCGGGACATCTTCCGAAGCTTTCTTT
TRBD1	TRBV7-9	TRBJ1-1	CASSPGTGDLNTEAFF	TGTGCCAGCAGCCCAGGGACAGGGGACCTGAACACTGAAGCTTTCTTT
.	TRBV7-2	TRBJ1-1	CASSLAGGVTEAFF	TGTGCCAGCAGCTTAGCCGGGGGGGTCACTGAAGCTTTCTTT
TRBD1	TRBV6-1	TRBJ1-1	CASSPLGQGPSEAFF	TGTGCCAGCAGTCCGCTAGGACAGGGACCTTCAGAAGCTTTCTTT
.	TRBV7-9	TRBJ2-7	CASSSRQLAYEQYF	TGTGCCAGCAGCTCGCGACAGCTCGCCTACGAGCAGTACTTC
TRBD2	TRBV4-2	TRBJ2-3	CASSQVTSGGADTQYF	TGTGCCAGCAGCCAAGTCACTAGCGGGGGGGCAGATACGCAGTATTTT
TRBD2	TRBV7-8	TRBJ2-7	CASSPLGSGGTYEQYF	TGTGCCAGCAGCCCCCTAGGGAGCGGGGGCACCTACGAGCAGTACTTC
.	TRBV6-4	TRBJ1-1	CASRSNINTEAFF	TGTGCCAGCAGATCGAACATAAACACTGAAGCTTTCTTT
TRBD2	TRBV11-2	TRBJ2-1	CASSLGSGGAYNEQFF	TGTGCCAGCAGCTTAGGGTCCGGGGGGGCTTACAATGAGCAGTTCTTC
TRBD2	TRBV5-1	TRBJ2-1	CASSQAGSSDNEQFF	TGCGCCAGCAGCCAAGCGGGGAGCTCCGACAATGAGCAGTTCTTC
.	TRBV6-1	TRBJ1-5	CASIGGRPQPQHF	TGTGCCAGCATCGGCGGTAGGCCTCAGCCCCAGCATTTT
TRBD1	TRBV7-9	TRBJ2-2	CATTRGRYTGELFF	TGTGCCACCACCAGGGGGCGATACACCGGGGAGCTGTTTTTT
.	TRBV5-1	TRBJ1-1	CASSLVGRGNTEAFF	TGCGCCAGCAGCTTGGTAGGCAGGGGGAACACTGAAGCTTTCTTT
.	TRBV28	TRBJ2-2	CASSLELFLDTGELFF	TGTGCCAGCAGTTTAGAGTTATTCCTGGACACCGGGGAGCTGTTTTTT
.	TRBV10-1	TRBJ2-3	CASSEKRGFTDTQYF	TGCGCCAGCAGTGAGAAGCGCGGGTTCACAGATACGCAGTATTTT
.	TRBV7-9	TRBJ1-2	CASSLGSGDYGYTF	TGTGCCAGCAGCTTAGGTTCAGGTGACTATGGCTACACCTTC
TRBD1	TRBV5-1	TRBJ2-7	CASSLRTGVYEQYF	TGCGCCAGCAGCTTGAGGACAGGGGTCTACGAGCAGTACTTC
.	TRBV7-9	TRBJ1-1	CASSSPPGVEAFF	TGTGCCAGCAGCTCCCCACCGGGGGTGGAAGCTTTCTTT
TRBD1	TRBV4-3	TRBJ1-5	CASSQAGAGTGGDQPQHF	TGCGCCAGCAGCCAAGCCGGGGCCGGGACAGGGGGAGATCAGCCCCAGCATTTT
.	TRBV5-6	TRBJ2-5	CASSLWGRETQYF	TGTGCCAGCAGCTTGTGGGGGCGTGAGACCCAGTACTTC
TRBD1	TRBV28	TRBJ1-5	CASSFFWNTGTDGNQPQHF	TGTGCCAGCAGTTTCTTTTGGAATACCGGGACAGATGGCAATCAGCCCCAGCATTTT